This T cell receptor (beta chain) was sequenced during a study of regulatory T cells in long-lasting Graves disease. Time point described: newly diagnosed GD, antithyroid drugs for less than 3 months. With RNA extracted from PBMCs as input, the TCR library was made. This clonotype has at least ten counts. The CDR3 contains 14 residues. CDR1 SGHVS and CDR2 FQNEAQ come from the germline V gene. Trimming pared 5 bases from V and 12 bases from J, leaving 19 bases between. In building TCR beta libraries, iRepertoire HTBI primers were used together with Arm-PCR of CDR3 regions. TCRdb fed the multiplex PCR reads into MiXCR, producing one record per CDR3 protein. The data contain hundreds of thousands of distinct CDR3 sequences, about 16% of them singletons. The sample was also reused in another study, on T cells in Graves' hyperthyroidism and ophthalmopathy.

This chain joins TRBV7-8 and TRBJ1-4; tentative D call: TRBD1 (5 bases). The clonotype was recovered from a woman aged 25 to 39 with Graves disease. Specimen: peripheral blood mononuclear cells (PBMCs), collected at new diagnosis, from a patient treated with antithyroid drugs. The CDR3 reads CASSPEGWLKELFF. In DNA, the CDR3 is TGTGCCAGCAGCCCCGAGGGGTGGCTGAAAGAACTGTTTTTT.